One and the same sample provided the 12 T cell receptor beta chains below, sequenced in a study of T cell responses to AZD1222 COVID-19 vaccine. Libraries were prepared by immunoSEQ multiplex PCR; TCRdb keeps only in-frame clonotypes and omits some of them. The sample lists fewer than 120,000 clones, around 82% occurring once. Sequencing used peripheral blood, obtained on day 0 of AZD1222 vaccination. The receptors here all came from an adult in good health.

This clone was detected only once. The gene calls are TRBV4-2 and TRBJ1-5; tentatively, D is TRBD1 (5 bases). V was clipped by 0 bases and J by 7 bases, with 16 bases between them. The CDR3 runs 16 residues. CDR1 and CDR2 (germline): LGHNA, YNFKEQ. CDR3 region: CASSQDMRGRGQPQHF. CDR3 sequence (DNA): TGTGCCAGCAGCCAAGATATGCGGGGACGGGGACAGCCCCAGCATTTT.

This rearrangement joins TRBV6-5 to TRBJ1-2, with a possible D match to TRBD1 (6 bases). Germline assignment: CDR1 MNHEY and CDR2 SVGAGI. This CDR3 is built from 15 residues. Trimming cost V 6 bases and J 4 bases, with 18 bases left between them. The CDR3 bases are TGTGCCAGCAGCCTCGACGGGGGCCTGATCTATGGCTACACCTTC. Its protein is CASSLDGGLIYGYTF.

This clone was recorded only once. CDR3 nucleotides: TGTGCCAGCAGCAACCGCAGGGGACAGCGGGGCGATCAGCCCCAGCATTTT. Translated, it gives CASSNRRGQRGDQPQHF. The rearrangement links TRBV7-8 to TRBJ1-5; 7 bases agree with TRBD1. V was pared by 5 bases and J by 5 bases, with 15 bases of the junction left unmatched. Germline V gene sequence: CDR1 SGHVS, CDR2 FQNEAQ. CDR3 length: 17 residues.

The gene calls are TRBV12-3 or TRBV12-4 and TRBJ2-7; TRBD1 agrees at 9 bases. Trimming at V came to 6 bases and at J to 4 bases, leaving 4 bases not matched to a gene. This CDR3 region has 13 residues. The CDR3 DNA sequence: TGTGCCAGCAGCTCCGGGACAGGGTACGAGCAGTACTTC. Translated, it gives CASSSGTGYEQYF.

The chain combines TRBV7-6 with TRBJ2-6; D gene uncertain. Germline V gene sequence: CDR1 SGHVS, CDR2 FNYEAQ. This CDR3 comprises 17 residues. V was clipped by 6 bases and J by 3 bases, with 18 bases between them. DNA for the CDR3: TGTGCCAGCAGGCCCAGTTGGAATCCCGGTGGGGCCAACGTCCTGACTTTC. Translating gives CASRPSWNPGGANVLTF.

A few counts support this clone. The J gene is TRBJ1-1, the V gene TRBV11-1; D is possibly TRBD1 (6 bases). V lost 2 bases and J lost 7, with 11 bases in between. Germline V CDR1 and CDR2: SGHAT, FQDESV (reference sequence). The CDR3 spans 13 residues. In DNA, the CDR3 is TGTGCCAGCAGCTTAATGGGGGCCATTGAAGCTTTCTTT. Amino acid sequence: CASSLMGAIEAFF.

The chain combines TRBV5-1 with TRBJ1-2; D is unclear. The germline CDR1 and CDR2 sequences are SGHRS and YFSETQ. The CDR3 has 12 residues. V gave up 4 bases and J gave up 7 bases, with 11 bases separating them. The CDR3 DNA reads as TGCGCCAGCAGCCCCACGGTGGGTGGCTACACCTTC. Translated, it gives CASSPTVGGYTF.

The table lists this clone with a few counts. The chain couples TRBV7-2 to TRBJ1-1; TRBD1 agrees at 8 bases. Per the germline V gene, CDR1 is SGHTA and CDR2 is FQGNSA. The CDR3 extends over 15 amino acids. With V trimmed by 1 base and J by 4 bases, 5 bases remained unmatched. The CDR3 is CASSLVQGGFTEAFF. As DNA, the CDR3 is TGTGCCAGCAGCTTAGTACAGGGGGGATTCACTGAAGCTTTCTTT.

V gene TRBV19 combines with J gene TRBJ2-5, with D possibly matching TRBD1 (5 bases). The CDR3 extends over 14 amino acids. Trimming took off 5 bases at V and 0 bases at J, with 10 bases between the two ends. Germline V lookup: CDR1 LNHDA, CDR2 SQIVND (reference sequence). The CDR3 loop reads CASSRRAYQETQYF. The CDR3 coding sequence is TGTGCCAGTAGTCGCAGGGCCTACCAAGAGACCCAGTACTTC.

The rearrangement uses TRBV7-9 and TRBJ2-7; D may be TRBD2 (5 bases). The CDR3 has 14 residues. The V and J ends lost 1 base and 3 bases respectively, with 10 bases between them. CDR1 and CDR2 from the germline V gene are SEHNR and FQNEAQ (reference sequence). CDR3 nucleotides: TGTGCCAGCAGCTTAGGTCGGGATGTCTACGAGCAGTACTTC. Translating it yields CASSLGRDVYEQYF.

This chain uses TRBV5-1 with TRBJ2-2; 8 bases are shared with TRBD2. This CDR3 spans 14 amino acids. J gave up 9 bases and V 1 base, and 5 bases lay outside the gene matches. Germline values: CDR1 SGHRS, CDR2 YFSETQ. The CDR3 DNA sequence: TGCGCCAGCAGCTTGCAACGGGGGGGCCGGGAGCTGTTTTTT. Protein sequence: CASSLQRGGRELFF. The full variable domain, rest sourced from reference TRBV5-1 and TRBJ2-2, is KAGVTQTPRYLIKTRGQQVTLSCSPISGHRSVSWYQQTPGQGLQFLFEYFSETQRNKGNFPGRFSGRQFSNSRSEMNVSTLELGDSALYLCASSLQRGGRELFFGEGSRLTVL.

This clone has only one observation. The gene calls are TRBV5-6 and TRBJ2-5, with D unclear. V was shortened by 4 bases and J by 0 bases, with 7 bases between the two germline ends. Germline V CDR1 and CDR2: SGHDT, YYEEEE. There are 13 residues in the CDR3. The CDR3 region has the DNA TGTGCCAGCAGCACGAGGCACCAAGAGACCCAGTACTTC. Encoded protein: CASSTRHQETQYF.